This TCR beta chain was documented in a study of cytomegalovirus exposure and HLA in healthy donors. This clone was seen once. Germline V lookup: CDR1 SEHNR, CDR2 FQNEAQ (reference sequence). The V gene end was trimmed by 5 bases and the J gene end by 0 bases; junction bases not matched to a gene: 6. The CDR3 extends over 15 amino acids. Produced via immunoSEQ multiplex PCR; TCRdb's table is partial and in-frame only. In the table there are 150,000 to 200,000 clones, approximately 96% of which are singletons. The sequence came from a woman aged 18-29 years in good health and CMV-seronegative. Sample: PBMCs. The V and J genes are TRBV7-9 and TRBJ2-7; TRBD1 aligns across 8 bases. This CDR3 reads CASSAGDRSSYEQYF. The CDR3 DNA reads as TGTGCCAGCAGCGCAGGGGACAGGAGCTCCTACGAGCAGTACTTC.